The 4 T cell receptor beta chains presented below share a single source sample, sequenced in a study of identical twins. TCRdb called the 5' RACE reads again in MiXCR, with one record for every CDR3 protein. The repertoire holds hundreds of thousands of distinct CDR3 sequences, around 8.8% seen once, with roughly 2.1% in the top ten. The same specimen was also included in a second study, on yellow fever vaccine responses in identical twins.

The sequenced sample was memory (CD45RO+) T cells sorted from blood. The source of these receptors is a woman under 30 in good health.

The rearrangement uses TRBV24-1 and TRBJ1-2, with 7 bases matching TRBD1. The germline V gene has CDR1 KGHDR and CDR2 SFDVKD. Trimming cost V 3 bases and J 8 bases; bases outside gene matches: 8. This CDR3 is 14 amino acids long. The CDR3 protein is CATSDSRTGWGYTF. CDR3 nucleotide sequence: TGTGCCACCAGTGATAGTCGGACAGGATGGGGCTACACCTTC.

The chain recombines TRBV7-2 with TRBJ2-5; 9 nucleotides align to TRBD1. Germline V lookup: CDR1 SGHTA, CDR2 FQGNSA. The J segment lost 2 bases and the V segment lost 5 bases, leaving 6 bases of the junction unmatched. The CDR3 extends over 15 amino acids. In DNA form, the CDR3 reads TGTGCCAGCAGCCTCCGGACAGGGGAGCAAGAGACCCAGTACTTC. This gives the protein CASSLRTGEQETQYF.

The DNA of the CDR3 is TGTGCCAGCAGTGCCGTCCGGGACATTCTATACAATGAGCAGTTCTTC. Translated, it gives CASSAVRDILYNEQFF. V usage is TRBV6-1 and J usage is TRBJ2-1, with a tentative D call TRBD1 (6 bases). V gave up 4 bases and J gave up 4 bases, with 17 bases separating them. The germline V gene has CDR1 MNHNS and CDR2 SASEGT. The CDR3 has 16 residues.

The gene calls are TRBV6-5 and TRBJ2-7; the match to TRBD1 covers 9 bases. Trimming took 2 bases from V and 3 from J; bases not matched to a gene: 2. This CDR3 has 14 residues. CDR1 MNHEY and CDR2 SVGAGI come from the germline V gene. The CDR3: CASSYRDRDYEQYF. Written as DNA, the CDR3 is TGTGCCAGCAGTTACCGGGACAGGGACTACGAGCAGTACTTC.